These 5 T cell receptor beta chains came from one sample sequenced in a study of regulatory T cells in long-lasting Graves disease (dated by TCRdb to the early 2020s). Interpreted using the paper, the time point label stands for: newly diagnosed GD, antithyroid drugs for less than 3 months. For both TCR sequencing and RNA sequencing, RNA was extracted from PBMCs using TRIzol. To prepare the library, multiplex PCR was applied. The sample was run on an Illumina HiSeq 4000. To build TCR beta libraries, CDR3 regions were amplified by Arm-PCR using iRepertoire HTBI primers. TCRdb applied fastp at Q25 and MiXCR to the public reads, then kept only in-frame beta chains. Every CDR3 protein is listed once, alongside the most common genes and DNA of its rows. Counted in this sample were fewer than 550,000 distinct CDR3 sequences; about 17% of them appeared once. The ten largest clones take up roughly 23% of the sample.

These data were also reused for a study on T cells in Graves' hyperthyroidism and ophthalmopathy.

Sample: peripheral blood mononuclear cells (PBMCs), taken at new diagnosis, from a patient treated with antithyroid drugs. All receptors come from a woman between 18 and 29 years old with Graves disease. Donor details come from another sample of the same person, matched by shared clones.

In its sample, this clonotype was seen a few times. This may be a read error, as it is one base from a much larger clone. The rearrangement joins TRBV12-3 or TRBV12-4 to TRBJ2-1; TRBD2 aligns across 9 bases. This CDR3 spans 15 amino acids. V trimming: 3 bases; J trimming: 4 bases; junction bases outside the gene matches: 4. CDR3 nucleotides: TGTGCCAGCAGTTTTTGGCGGGAGGGTTACAATGAGCAGTTCTTC. Translated: CASSFWREGYNEQFF.

V is TRBV2 and J is TRBJ2-1; 9 bases are a match to TRBD2. The CDR3 consists of 14 residues. V dropped 3 bases and J dropped 8; count of bases not matched to a gene: 5. Germline CDR1 and CDR2: SNHLY and FYNNEI. In DNA, the CDR3 is TGTGCCAGCAGTGAGGGACTAGCAAGCGATGAGCAGTTCTTC. As protein: CASSEGLASDEQFF.

A few counts support this clonotype. The rearrangement links TRBV27 to TRBJ2-2, with 7 bases lining up with TRBD1. With V trimmed by 5 bases and J by 7 bases, 10 bases remained unmatched. The CDR3 contains 15 residues. CDR1 is MNHEY, CDR2 SMNVEV, per germline (reference sequence). CDR3 sequence (DNA): TGTGCCAGCAGTCTTGAGGACAGGTCTTTCGGGGAGCTGTTTTTT. It yields the protein CASSLEDRSFGELFF.

This clonotype appeared many times. The genes are TRBV28 and TRBJ2-7; D is possibly TRBD2 (6 bases). Trimming pared 3 bases from V and 0 bases from J, leaving 12 bases between. The germline gives CDR1 MDHEN, CDR2 SYDVKM. The CDR3 consists of 15 residues. The DNA for the CDR3 is TGTGCCAGCAGTTTCATCGGGCGGGGCTCCTACGAGCAGTACTTC. This gives the protein CASSFIGRGSYEQYF.

CDR3 nucleotides: TGCAGCGCGCGACAGATTGACAATGAGCAGTTCTTC. Translation: CSARQIDNEQFF. The chain has TRBV29-1 and TRBJ2-1, with a possible D match to TRBD1 (5 bases). Germline values: CDR1 SQVTM, CDR2 ANQGSEA. The CDR3 totals 12 residues. Trimming shortened V by 7 bases and J by 5 bases, and 12 bases separated the two germline ends.